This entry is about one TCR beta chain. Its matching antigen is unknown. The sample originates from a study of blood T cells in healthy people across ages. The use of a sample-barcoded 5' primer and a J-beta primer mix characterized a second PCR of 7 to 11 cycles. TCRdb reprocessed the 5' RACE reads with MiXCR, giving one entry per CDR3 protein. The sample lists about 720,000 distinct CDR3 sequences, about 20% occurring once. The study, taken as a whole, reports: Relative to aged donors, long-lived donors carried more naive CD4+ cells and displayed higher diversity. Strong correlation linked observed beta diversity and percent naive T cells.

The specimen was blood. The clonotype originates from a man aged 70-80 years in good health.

The CDR3 nucleotides are TGCGCCAGCAGCTTGGCCGGAACCCTCGGAGAGACCCAGTACTTC. Residues: CASSLAGTLGETQYF. J is TRBJ2-5 and V is TRBV5-1, with D hard to call. Germline-derived CDR1 and CDR2 are SGHRS and YFSETQ. V gave up 0 bases and J gave up 4 bases, with 13 bases separating them. The CDR3 length is 15 residues.